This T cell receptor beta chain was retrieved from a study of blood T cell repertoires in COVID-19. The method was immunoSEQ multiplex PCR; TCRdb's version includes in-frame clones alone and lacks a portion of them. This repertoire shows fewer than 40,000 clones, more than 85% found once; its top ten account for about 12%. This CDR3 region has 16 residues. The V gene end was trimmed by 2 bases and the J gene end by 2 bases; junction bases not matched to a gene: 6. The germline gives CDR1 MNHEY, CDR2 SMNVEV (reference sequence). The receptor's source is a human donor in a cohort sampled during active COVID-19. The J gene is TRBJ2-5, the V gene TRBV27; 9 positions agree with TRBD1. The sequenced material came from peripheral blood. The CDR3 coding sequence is TGTGCCAGCAGTTTAGTGGGGACAGGGAATCAAGAGACCCAGTACTTC. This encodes CASSLVGTGNQETQYF.